Listed here is a single T cell receptor beta chain. The antigen is not known. Clones were sequenced by immunoSEQ multiplex PCR, and TCRdb holds only the in-frame ones, with some missing. Here the sample spans under 40,000 clones, roughly four fifths being singletons. As for time point: cycle 4 day 1 (C4D1), after 5 to 7 weeks of nivolumab. Brentuximab vedotin exposure varied, and every patient relapsed after autologous stem cell transplantation. V was pared by 4 bases and J by 11 bases, with 17 bases between. Germline loops: CDR1 MNHEY, CDR2 SMNVEV (reference sequence). The CDR3 contains 13 residues. The data were obtained in a study of PD-1 blockade in classical Hodgkin lymphoma. Study-wide points: Nivolumab starters within 1 year of ASCT were excluded. Whoever responded completely had baseline diversity much like that seen in newly diagnosed patients. In CD4+ cells, TCR diversity went up significantly by C4D1, but in CD8+ cells it did not.

The chain carries TRBV27 and TRBJ1-1, with D possibly TRBD1 on 6 matching bases. This specimen was peripheral blood mononuclear cells (PBMCs), taken before the fourth cycle of nivolumab. The sequence was obtained from a human donor with classical Hodgkin lymphoma. The CDR3 bases are TGTGCCAGCAGTTCGGACAGCCGTGTGAGGGCTTTCTTT. Its protein is CASSSDSRVRAFF.